This entry concerns a single T cell receptor beta chain. Its antigen is still unknown. Base qualities are not provided; no much larger clone lies one nucleotide away. The data derive from a study of blood T cells in healthy people across ages (dated by TCRdb to about 2015). Describing the broader study: In model experiments, template switching captured about one uniquely barcoded TCR beta cDNA molecule for every two T cells. For two donors (one aged 18 to 29 and one aged 80 or older), the study analyzed two additional independent replicas of 1 million unique cDNA reads from the same blood draw. The donors were divided into four age groups: young (average around 16 years), middle-aged (approximately 41), aged (approximately 62) and long-lived (approximately 74). To track age-related changes in TCR beta repertoire diversity, the study relied on deep sequencing normalized with unique cDNA molecular identifiers. To avoid experimental bias, donors of different ages were randomly spread across the sequencing lanes. Study-level results and caveats: Since profiling was done on bulk unsorted PBMCs, naive and antigen-experienced compartments could not be conclusively compared. Compared with the aged group, the long-lived group had more naive CD4+ T cells, fewer expanded clones and increased TCR diversity, suggesting age selection. Total diversity estimates from one million sequenced T cells were considered lower bounds and underestimates. The percentage of naive T cells measured by flow cytometry correlated strongly with observed TCR beta diversity. Observed TCR beta diversity per million T cells fell roughly linearly with age, and a significant reduction was already apparent by age around 39. Donor CMV infection status was unknown, potentially confounding age-related changes in expanded clonotypes.

The donors were roughly 38 Caucasian individuals from Russia, aged roughly 6 to 100 years, who were systemically healthy. Roughly 10 milliliters of peripheral blood were drawn from each donor into EDTA-treated Vacutainer tubes. Ficoll-Paque density-gradient centrifugation was used to isolate PBMCs, with at least 7 million per sample. Total RNA was extracted from PBMCs with Trizol reagent, with at least 5 micrograms obtained per sample. The percentages of naive CD45RAhigh/CD27high T cells were determined by flow cytometry on a PBMC aliquot from every donor. The library relied on 5' RACE. Instrument used: Illumina HiSeq 2500. A second roughly 6 to 11 cycle PCR used a sample-barcoded 5' primer and a J-beta primer mix. A unique molecular identifier was introduced onto each TCR beta cDNA molecule by a template-switch 5' adaptor carrying 12 random nucleotides. Each sample yielded at least 2.5 million CDR3-containing paired-end reads. First-strand cDNA synthesis was performed from all RNA using the Mint cDNA synthesis kit, with priming by a TRBC-specific oligonucleotide. All cDNA was treated with uracil-DNA glycosylase and then went through a first 18-cycle PCR with the universal primers M1SS and BC2_uni_R. On the authors' methods: For normalization, 1 million high-quality reads, each with a distinct molecular identifier, were randomly selected from each sample. Reads sharing molecular identifiers were discarded rather than binned into consensus sequences. MiTCR, set to a Q25 quality threshold and the strictest error-elimination algorithm, was used for CDR3 identification, clonotype clustering and error correction. A nonparametric unseen species model using Euler transformation provided a lower-bound estimate of total TCR beta diversity. TCRdb trimmed the raw reads at Q25, called clones with MiXCR and kept productive beta chains. Each CDR3 protein gets just one entry, which takes the most common genes and DNA from the rows behind it. What appears here as the V and J calls and clone size reflects TCRdb's work, not the paper's. For this sample there are about 1.8 million distinct CDR3 sequences; around 48% appear just once. The ten largest clones capture 2.1% of the sample.

V was cut back by 6 bases and J by 13 bases, leaving a gap of 12 bases between them. According to the germline V gene, CDR1 reads SNHLY and CDR2 reads FYNNEI. Including the terminal cysteine and phenylalanine, the CDR3 comprises 10 residues. Only the CDR3 part of the read is kept: 30 bases, read in frame from the first base. The TCR originated in a middle-aged woman in good health. The material sequenced was blood. The chain is made from TRBV2 and TRBJ2-5; tentative D gene TRBD1, with 6 bases matching. At the DNA level, the sequence is TGTGCCAGCAGGGGGGCTGAGTCGTACTTC. Translated, it gives CASRGAESYF.